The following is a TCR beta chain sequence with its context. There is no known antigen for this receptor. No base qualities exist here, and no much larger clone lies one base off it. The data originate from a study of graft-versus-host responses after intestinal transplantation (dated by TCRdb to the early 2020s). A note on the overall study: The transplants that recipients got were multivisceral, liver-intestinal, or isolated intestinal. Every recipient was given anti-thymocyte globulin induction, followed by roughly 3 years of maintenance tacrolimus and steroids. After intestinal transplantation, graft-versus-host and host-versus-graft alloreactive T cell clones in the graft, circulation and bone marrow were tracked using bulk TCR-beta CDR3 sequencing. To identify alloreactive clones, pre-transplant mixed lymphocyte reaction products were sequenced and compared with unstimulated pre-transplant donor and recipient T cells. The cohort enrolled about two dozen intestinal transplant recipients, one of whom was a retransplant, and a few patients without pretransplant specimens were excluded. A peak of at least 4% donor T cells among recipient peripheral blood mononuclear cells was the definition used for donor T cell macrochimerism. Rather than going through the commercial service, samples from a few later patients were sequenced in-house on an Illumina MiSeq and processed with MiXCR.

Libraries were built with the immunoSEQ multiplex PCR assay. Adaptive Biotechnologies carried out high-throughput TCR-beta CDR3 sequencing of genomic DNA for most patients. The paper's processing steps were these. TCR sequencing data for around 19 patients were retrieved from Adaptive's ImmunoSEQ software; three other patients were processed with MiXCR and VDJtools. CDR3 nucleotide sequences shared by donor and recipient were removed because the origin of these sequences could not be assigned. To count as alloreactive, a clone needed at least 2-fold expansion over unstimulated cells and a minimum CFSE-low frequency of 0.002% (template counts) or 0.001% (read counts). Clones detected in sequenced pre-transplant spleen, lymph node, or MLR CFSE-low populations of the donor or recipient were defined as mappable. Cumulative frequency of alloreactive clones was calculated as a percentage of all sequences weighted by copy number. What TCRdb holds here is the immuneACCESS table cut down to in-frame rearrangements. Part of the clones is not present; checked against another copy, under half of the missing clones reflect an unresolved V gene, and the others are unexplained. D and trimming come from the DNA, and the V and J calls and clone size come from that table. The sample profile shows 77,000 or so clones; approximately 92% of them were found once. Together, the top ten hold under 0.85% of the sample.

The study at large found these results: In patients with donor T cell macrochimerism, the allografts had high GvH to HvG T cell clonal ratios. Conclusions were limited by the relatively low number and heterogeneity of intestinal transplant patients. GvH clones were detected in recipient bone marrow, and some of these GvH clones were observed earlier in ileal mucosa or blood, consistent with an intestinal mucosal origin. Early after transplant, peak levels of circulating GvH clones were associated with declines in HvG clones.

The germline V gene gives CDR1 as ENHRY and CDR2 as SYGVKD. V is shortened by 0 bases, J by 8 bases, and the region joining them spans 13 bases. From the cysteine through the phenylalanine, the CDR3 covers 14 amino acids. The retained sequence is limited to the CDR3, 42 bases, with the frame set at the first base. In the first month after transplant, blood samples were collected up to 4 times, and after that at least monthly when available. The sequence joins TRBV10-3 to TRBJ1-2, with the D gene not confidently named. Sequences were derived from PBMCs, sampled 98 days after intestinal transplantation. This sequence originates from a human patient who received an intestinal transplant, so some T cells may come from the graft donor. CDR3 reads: CAISESGKGGGYTF. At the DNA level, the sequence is TGTGCCATCAGTGAGTCAGGAAAAGGAGGAGGCTACACCTTC.